This T cell receptor beta chain was recorded in a study of Ad26.COV2.S vaccination and SARS-CoV-2 variants. Study overall: Intramuscular Ad26.COV2.S at 5x10^10 or 1x10^11 viral particles. General study findings and limits: Placebo recipients had lower spike-specific TCR breadth than vaccine recipients.

Clones were sequenced by immunoSEQ multiplex PCR, and TCRdb holds only the in-frame ones, with some missing. The sample has under 600,000 clones, roughly nine tenths seen once. Noted treatment: around 19 received Ad26.COV2.S at low or high dose, single or two shots; roughly five received placebo; per-sample allocation not given. Following the first vaccine or placebo injection, samples were taken on day 63. It was Wuhan-strain SARS-CoV-2 spike that the Ad26 vaccine vector expressed. With respect to this clone: What it binds is unknown.

Germline lookup yields CDR1 SNHLY and CDR2 FYNNEI. Trimming took 5 bases from V and 1 from J, leaving 11 bases between them. The CDR3 contains 15 residues. The material sequenced was peripheral blood, taken in a trial of Ad26.COV2.S vaccine versus placebo. The chain links TRBV2 to TRBJ2-2, with D maybe TRBD2 (5 bases). The sequence was obtained from a person between 18 and 65 years old who received the Ad26.COV2.S COVID-19 vaccine or a placebo. The CDR3 is CASSTRGLNTGELFF. In DNA form, the CDR3 reads TGTGCCAGCAGTACTAGAGGCCTGAACACCGGGGAGCTGTTTTTT.